This T cell receptor (beta chain) was retrieved from a study of blood T cell repertoires in COVID-19. Study in general: COVID-19 samples collected from the United States, Italy and Spain covered acute and convalescent phases. T cells, B-cell-depleted T cells, or PBMCs supplied cDNA or gDNA.

The CDR3 length is 11 residues. In germline, CDR1 is MDHEN, CDR2 SYDVKM. Original processing methods: Reference gene primer amplification gave estimated nucleated cell counts. Clones were sequenced by immunoSEQ multiplex PCR, and TCRdb holds only the in-frame ones, with some missing. The DNA was the basis for D and trimming; V, J and clone size are from that table. The sample includes 150,000 to 160,000 clones, about 80% seen only once; the top ten take 29%. This clone was seen a single time. Sequence at one end of the junction differs from germline and may be a read error. Sequencing was carried out using peripheral blood. The rearrangement links TRBV28 to TRBJ1-2, with 9 bases fitting TRBD1. The TCR comes from a woman aged 55-70 years with acute or convalescent COVID-19. The CDR3 protein is CASSSGDRADF. In nucleotides, the CDR3 is TGTGCCAGCAGTTCCGGGGACAGGGCCGACTTC.